These 21 T cell receptor beta chains came from one sample sequenced in a study of blood T cell repertoires in COVID-19. The data were produced by immunoSEQ multiplex PCR, yet TCRdb's version contains in-frame clones alone and is incomplete. The sample lists roughly 280,000 clones; approximately 92% were seen once. Material: PBMCs or T cells enriched from blood (not recorded which). The source of these receptors is a woman under 30 who had recovered from COVID-19.

The chain employs TRBV5-1 and TRBJ2-4, with 7 bases lining up with TRBD1. CDR1 is SGHRS and CDR2 is YFSETQ in the germline V gene. With 4 bases clipped from V and 3 bases from J, the junction kept 7 bases outside the gene matches. The CDR3 spans 15 residues. The CDR3 loop is CASSINRGFKNIQYF. The DNA for the CDR3 is TGCGCCAGCAGCATCAACAGGGGATTCAAAAACATTCAGTACTTC.

This chain joins TRBV5-1 and TRBJ1-1; no clear D. With 1 base removed from V and 5 bases from J, the gap between germline ends came to 12 bases. The CDR3 contains 14 residues. Germline V lookup: CDR1 SGHRS, CDR2 YFSETQ. This CDR3 reads CASSLRSLVTEAFF. Here the CDR3 DNA reads TGCGCCAGCAGCTTGCGGAGTCTGGTGACTGAAGCTTTCTTT.

The chain has TRBV28 and TRBJ1-2; D not certain. The germline gives CDR1 MDHEN, CDR2 SYDVKM. V lost 5 bases and J 8 bases, leaving 18 bases between the germline ends. The CDR3 is 14 residues long. In DNA, the CDR3 is TGTGCCAGCAGTACCCCCCGCCGGTCGGGGGGCTACACCTTC. Protein: CASSTPRRSGGYTF.

V gene TRBV28 combines with J gene TRBJ2-1; the match to TRBD2 covers 7 bases. The CDR3 is 15 residues long. CDR1 is MDHEN, CDR2 SYDVKM, per germline. V was clipped by 8 bases and J by 8 bases; unmatched bases: 15. In DNA form, the CDR3 reads TGTGCCAGCGGGAGAGGTACGGGGGGTGTGCATGAGCAGTTCTTC. It specifies CASGRGTGGVHEQFF. Combining the CDR3 with reference TRBV28 and TRBJ2-1 gives the whole variable domain DVKVTQSSRYLVKRTGEKVFLECVQDMDHENMFWYRQDPGLGLRLIYFSYDVKMKEKGDIPEGYSVSREKKERFSLILESASTNQTSMYLCASGRGTGGVHEQFFGPGTRLTVL.

This clone was detected once. The chain links TRBV21-1 to TRBJ2-5; the DNA was not used to check the table's D call, TRBD2. TRBV21-1 is a listed pseudogene. This CDR3 comprises 13 residues. The CDR3 protein is CASSKENGETQYF. The CDR3 DNA reads TGTGCCAGCAGCAAGGAGAATGGGGAGACCCAGTACTTC.

This clone has a single count. The chain uses TRBV6-2 or TRBV6-3 and TRBJ2-1, with D possibly being TRBD1 (6 bases). V lost 6 bases to trimming and J lost 4 bases, with 19 bases between them. The length of the CDR3 is 16 residues. Germline V gives CDR1 MNHEY, CDR2 SVGEGT. Here the CDR3 DNA reads TGTGCCAGCAGCCCCAATACAGGGTTTAGGTACAATGAGCAGTTCTTC. It codes for CASSPNTGFRYNEQFF.

The chain recombines TRBV5-8 with TRBJ1-1, with 7 bases matching TRBD1. Germline V gene lookup returns CDR1 SGHTS and CDR2 YDEGEE. Trimming took 1 base from V and 3 from J; bases not matched to a gene: 9. This CDR3 region has 16 residues. CDR3: CASSLTRGRMDTEAFF. CDR3 sequence (DNA): TGTGCCAGCAGCTTGACGAGGGGGCGCATGGACACTGAAGCTTTCTTT. Complete variable domain (other parts from reference TRBV5-8 and TRBJ1-1): EAGVTQSPTHLIKTRGQQATLRCSPISGHTSVYWYQQALGLGLQFLLWYDEGEERNRGNFPPRFSGRQFPNYSSELNVNALELEDSALYLCASSLTRGRMDTEAFFGQGTRLTVV.

The CDR3: CASSEGDGGASEQYF. The CDR3 region has the DNA TGTGCCAGCAGTGAGGGCGATGGAGGGGCGAGTGAGCAGTACTTC. The chain links TRBV6-1 to TRBJ2-7; tentatively, D is TRBD2 (6 bases). Trimming shortened V by 3 bases and J by 7 bases, and 19 bases separated the two germline ends. This CDR3 has 15 residues. Germline V gene lookup returns CDR1 MNHNS and CDR2 SASEGT.

The gene calls are TRBV4-1 and TRBJ2-7; unclear D gene. V shed 4 bases and J shed 2 bases, with 18 bases lying between them. The CDR3 has 16 amino acids. Looked up from germline, CDR1 is MGHRA and CDR2 is YSYEKL. CDR3 region: CASSPLGRQDTYEQYF. The CDR3 nucleotides are TGCGCCAGCAGCCCCCTTGGCAGGCAAGACACCTACGAGCAGTACTTC.

The CDR3 DNA follows: TGTGCCAGCAGCGCTCCGGGACTAGCGACCCAGTACTTC. This translates into CASSAPGLATQYF. The chain has TRBV11-1 and TRBJ2-5, with 9 bases identical to TRBD2. This CDR3 has 13 amino acids. Germline V gene lookup returns CDR1 SGHAT and CDR2 FQDESV (reference sequence). The junction had 5 bases not matched to a gene; V was cut back by 5 bases and J by 7 bases.

The chain combines TRBV5-4 with TRBJ2-3; 10 positions agree with TRBD2. The J segment lost 2 bases and the V segment lost 4 bases, leaving 10 bases of the junction unmatched. CDR1 and CDR2 from the germline V gene are SGHNT and YYREEE (reference sequence). The CDR3 runs 17 residues. The CDR3 region has the DNA TGTGCCAGCAGCCCCGCGGGGCTAGCGGGAGACACAGATACGCAGTATTTT. It yields the protein CASSPAGLAGDTDTQYF. The full variable domain, its missing parts supplied by reference TRBV5-4 and TRBJ2-3, is ETGVTQSPTHLIKTRGQQVTLRCSSQSGHNTVSWYQQALGQGPQFIFQYYREEENGRGNFPPRFSGLQFPNYSSELNVNALELDDSALYLCASSPAGLAGDTDTQYFGPGTRLTVL.

The rearrangement uses TRBV5-5 and TRBJ2-5; 10 positions agree with TRBD1. V lost 3 bases and J lost 1; bases outside the gene matches: 0. This CDR3 has 14 residues. The germline CDR1 and CDR2 sequences are SGHKS and YYEKEE (reference sequence). CDR3 protein: CASSWDRGQETQYF. The CDR3 coding sequence is TGTGCCAGCAGCTGGGACAGGGGCCAAGAGACCCAGTACTTC.

This clone was counted a single time. Sequence at one end of the junction differs from germline and may be a read error. V and J are TRBV5-4 and TRBJ2-1; TRBD2 is a possible D gene (5 bases). Germline V CDR1 and CDR2: SGHNT, YYREEE (reference sequence). CDR3 length: 13 residues. The CDR3 nucleotides are TGTGCCAGCATGGAGCGCGACTACGATGAGCAGTTCTTC. Translation: CASMERDYDEQFF.

The chain combines TRBV4-1 with TRBJ2-1, with TRBD2 matching 12 bases. The ends lost 4 bases at V and 7 bases at J; junction bases unmatched: 11. The germline gives CDR1 MGHRA, CDR2 YSYEKL. The CDR3 sequence is 17 residues long. The CDR3: CASSLVASGGAQNEQFF. In DNA, the CDR3 is TGCGCCAGCAGCCTAGTGGCTAGCGGGGGGGCCCAGAATGAGCAGTTCTTC.

The V call is TRBV5-4, the J call TRBJ2-1, with 8 bases identical to TRBD2. This CDR3 comprises 16 residues. Trimming at V came to 2 bases and at J to 4 bases, leaving 8 bases not matched to a gene. Germline loops: CDR1 SGHNT, CDR2 YYREEE (reference sequence). CDR3 sequence (DNA): TGTGCCAGCAGCTTATCACGGGGGGGATTGTACAATGAGCAGTTCTTC. This gives the protein CASSLSRGGLYNEQFF.

V gene TRBV5-8 combines with J gene TRBJ1-2, with D possibly matching TRBD1 (5 bases). Trimming shortened V by 3 bases and J by 4 bases, and 13 bases separated the two germline ends. This CDR3 spans 14 amino acids. Germline CDR1 SGHTS, CDR2 YDEGEE. CDR3 DNA: TGTGCCAGCAGCTCAGGGTCATCCCCCTATGGCTACACCTTC. Amino acids: CASSSGSSPYGYTF.

The chain combines TRBV10-3 with TRBJ2-3; 7 bases align to TRBD2. Trimming removed 5 bases from V and 15 bases from J; junction bases left unmatched: 11. The CDR3 is 12 amino acids. CDR1 is ENHRY and CDR2 is SYGVKD in the germline V gene. The CDR3 loop is CAISQSSGGSYF. The CDR3 bases are TGTGCCATCAGTCAATCTAGCGGAGGAAGTTATTTT.

CDR3 bases: TGTGCCAGCAGCCAAGTCGAGGGTCAGCCCCAGCATTTT. This sequence encodes CASSQVEGQPQHF. The chain combines TRBV3-1 (or the pseudogene TRBV3-2) with TRBJ1-5; D gene unclear. Germline CDR1 reads LGHDT; CDR2 reads YNNKEL (reference sequence). This CDR3 contains 13 residues. V lost 1 base, J lost 6 bases, and 7 bases lay in between.

V and J are TRBV2 and TRBJ1-3; D may be TRBD1 (5 bases). V gave up 3 bases and J gave up 3 bases, with 9 bases separating them. Germline CDR1 is SNHLY and CDR2 is FYNNEI. The CDR3 extends over 14 amino acids. In DNA form, the CDR3 reads TGTGCCAGCAGTGAGTGGGGCAGTGGAAACACCATATATTTT. Amino acids: CASSEWGSGNTIYF.

This clone appeared a few times. The chain has TRBV6-5 and TRBJ2-5; perhaps TRBD2 as D (6 bases). V was trimmed by 4 bases and J by 3 bases, leaving 6 bases between them. CDR3 size: 12 residues. In germline, CDR1 is MNHEY, CDR2 SVGAGI. In nucleotides, the CDR3 is TGTGCCAGCAGTTCTAGCGAAGAGACCCAGTACTTC. Protein product: CASSSSEETQYF.

The rearrangement links TRBV4-2 to TRBJ2-3, with 7 bases matching TRBD1. The V gene's germline CDR1 is LGHNA and CDR2 YNFKEQ. The CDR3 consists of 14 residues. V shed 5 bases and J 8 bases; nucleotides not matched to a gene: 10. CDR3 DNA: TGTGCCAGCAGCTTGGACAGGCTAAAACGTACGCAGTATTTT. Translation: CASSLDRLKRTQYF.